The 25 T cell receptor beta chains below all came from one sample that was sequenced in a study of T cell clonality in common variable immunodeficiency. The table came from immunoSEQ multiplex PCR; TCRdb's copy has only in-frame clones and leaves some out. The sample is made up of tens of thousands of clones, none counted only once. The specimen was peripheral blood mononuclear cells. All receptors come from a person between 18 and 75 years old in good health.

This clone was seen at least ten times. The read ends 3 residues early relative to the CDR3; the germline J gene fills the gap. The chain carries TRBV9 and TRBJ2-1; a weak D match, TRBD2 (5 bases). CDR3 length: 15 amino acids. Looked up from germline, CDR1 is SGDLS and CDR2 is YYNGEE. V was clipped by 3 bases and J by 6 bases, with 16 bases between them. The DNA read from the CDR3 is TGTGCCAGCAGCGCTCTCCCGGGGAGCGCCAATGAG. Protein product: CASSALPGSANE. The whole CDR3 sequence is CASSALPGSANEQFF.

This clone was seen ten or more times. The read gets to within 3 residues of the CDR3 end, and the germline J gene fills in the rest. The chain joins TRBV5-6 to TRBJ2-1; TRBD2 matches 9 bases. Germline trimming cut 2 bases from V and 7 bases from J; bases unmatched to any gene: 7. The CDR3 is made up of 15 amino acids. In germline, CDR1 is SGHDT, CDR2 YYEEEE. This CDR3 is CASSFSGGLENEQFF. The part of the CDR3 DNA that was read is TGTGCCAGCAGCTTTAGCGGGGGTCTCGAAAATGAG.

Regarding this clone: With only one base between it and a far larger clone, this is likely a read error. The read comes to an end 3 residues before the CDR3 does, leaving the germline J gene to fill in the end. The chain couples TRBV6-2 or TRBV6-3 to TRBJ2-5; 8 nucleotides line up with TRBD1. CDR3 length equals 15 residues. Per germline, CDR1 MNHEY and CDR2 SVGEGT. CDR3 protein: CGSSYSDRDWETQYF. The CDR3 DNA, read in part, is TGTGGCAGCAGTTACTCGGACAGGGATTGGGAGACC.

This clone was recorded at least ten times. The read comes to an end 3 residues before the CDR3 does, leaving the germline J gene to fill in the end. Other DNA sequences in this specimen translate into the identical CDR3. The genes are TRBV30 and TRBJ1-3, with unresolved D. The CDR3 is 12 residues long. Germline V lookup: CDR1 GTSNPN, CDR2 SVGIG (reference sequence). V was pared by 0 bases and J by 6 bases, with 6 bases between. This chain's CDR3 is CAWSVSQNTIYF. CDR3 DNA (partial): TGTGCCTGGAGTGTCTCACAAAACACC.

As concerns this clone: The read ends 3 residues shy of where the CDR3 ends; the end is completed using the germline J gene. The gene calls are TRBV30 and TRBJ1-2; a weak D match, TRBD1 (5 bases). From germline, CDR1 is GTSNPN and CDR2 SVGIG (reference sequence). The CDR3 length is 16 residues. The CDR3: CAWSVLGSGGSSDYTF. CDR3 DNA, as far as it was read: TGTGCCTGGAGTGTTTTAGGTAGCGGGGGATCTAGTGAC.

This clone was picked up many times. The read ends 3 residues before the CDR3 terminus; that terminus is restored from the germline J gene. The chain is built from TRBV30 and TRBJ2-4, with a tentative D call TRBD1 (6 bases). The V gene's germline CDR1 is GTSNPN and CDR2 SVGIG (reference sequence). V was shortened by 2 bases and J by 3 bases, with 8 bases between the two germline ends. The CDR3 spans 13 residues. The CDR3 protein is CAWSRDNKNIQYF. The covered CDR3 bases are TGTGCCTGGAGTAGGGACAACAAAAACATT.

Many counts were recorded for this clone. The read finishes 3 residues shy of the CDR3 end, and the germline J gene is used to complete it. This chain joins TRBV5-6 and TRBJ1-2; 8 bases map to TRBD1. This CDR3 is built from 15 residues. Trimming cost V 2 bases and J 6 bases; bases outside gene matches: 9. CDR1 and CDR2 (germline): SGHDT, YYEEEE. The chain's CDR3 is CASSFGQGREDGYTF. The covered CDR3 bases are TGTGCCAGCAGCTTCGGACAGGGAAGGGAAGATGGC.

About this clone itself: The sequence runs out 3 residues before the end of the CDR3; the remainder is reconstructed from the germline J gene. The rearrangement links TRBV18 to TRBJ1-2; tentative D call: TRBD1 (5 bases). There are 12 residues in the CDR3. CDR1 KGHSH and CDR2 LQKENI come from the germline V gene. CDR3 amino acids: CASSPSGNDYTF. The covered CDR3 bases are TGTGCCAGCTCACCTTCAGGGAACGAC.

This clone was recorded many times. The read terminates 3 residues ahead of where the CDR3 ends, so the germline J gene completes it. V gene TRBV7-9 combines with J gene TRBJ2-2; a possible D gene is TRBD2 (5 bases). Germline V gene sequence: CDR1 SEHNR, CDR2 FQNEAQ (reference sequence). The CDR3 has 15 amino acids. The ends were cut back, 3 bases at V and 0 bases at J, with 8 bases in the middle. The DNA read from the CDR3 is TGTGCCAGCAGCTTCCGGGGTGCGAACACCGGGGAG. Translation: CASSFRGANTGE. The full CDR3 sequence reads CASSFRGANTGELFF.

This clone was found many times. The read comes to an end 3 residues before the CDR3 does, leaving the germline J gene to fill in the end. This chain joins TRBV5-6 and TRBJ2-1, with D possibly matching TRBD1 (6 bases). The V end lost 3 bases, the J end lost 7 bases, and 11 bases lay between the germline ends. Germline loops: CDR1 SGHDT, CDR2 YYEEEE. The CDR3 loop spans 13 amino acids. The CDR3 sequence: CASSSLQGNEQFF. The CDR3 bases that were read are TGTGCCAGCAGCTCACTGCAGGGGAATGAG.

There are many counts of this clone. The read falls 3 residues short of the CDR3 end, and the missing part is taken from the germline J gene. J is TRBJ2-7 and V is TRBV5-6, with 9 bases lining up with TRBD1. The CDR3 sequence is 15 residues long. Losses at the gene ends were 2 bases for V and 3 bases for J; bases not matched to a gene: 6. The V gene's germline CDR1 is SGHDT and CDR2 YYEEEE. CDR3 DNA (partial): TGTGCCAGCAGCTTTTTAGGGACAGGGAACTACGAG. Translation: CASSFLGTGNYE. The complete CDR3 reads CASSFLGTGNYEQYF. Filled out from reference TRBV5-6 and TRBJ2-7, the complete variable domain reads DAGVTQSPTHLIKTRGQQVTLRCSPKSGHDTVSWYQQALGQGPQFIFQYYEEEERQRGNFPDRFSGHQFPNYSSELNVNALLLGDSALYLCASSFLGTGNYEQYFGPGTRLTVT.

This clone has at least ten counts. This chain's CDR3 is CASVDRGRRGYTF. The covered CDR3 bases are TGTGCCAGCGTCGACAGGGGGCGGCGAGGC. This sequence joins TRBV19 and TRBJ1-2; 10 nucleotides match TRBD1. Read data end 3 residues before the CDR3 end; the end is taken from the germline J gene. CDR3 length: 13 amino acids. The germline gives CDR1 LNHDA, CDR2 SQIVND (reference sequence).

There are many counts of this clone. The missing CDR3 end, 3 residues past where the read stops, is filled in from the germline J gene. The chain links TRBV4-1 to TRBJ2-1, with D possibly matching TRBD2 (6 bases). Trimming removed 6 bases at V and 0 bases at J, with 12 bases between. Per the germline V gene, CDR1 is MGHRA and CDR2 is YSYEKL. The CDR3 runs to 15 residues. The CDR3 loop reads CASRSEGFSYNEQFF. Partial CDR3 DNA: TGCGCCAGCAGGTCGGAGGGTTTCTCCTACAATGAG.

In its sample, this clone was seen many times. The read ends 3 residues early relative to the CDR3; the germline J gene fills the gap. This chain joins TRBV6-2 or TRBV6-3 and TRBJ2-7, with 10 bases fitting TRBD2. The V and J ends lost 6 bases and 3 bases, in that order; junction bases with no gene match: 5. Looked up from germline, CDR1 is MNHEY and CDR2 is SVGEGT. The length of the CDR3 is 14 residues. The DNA read from the CDR3 is TGTGCCAGCAGAAGCGGGGGGGACTTCTACGAG. It translates to CASRSGGDFYE. The whole CDR3 sequence is CASRSGGDFYEQYF.

Many counts were recorded for this clone. From the germline J gene comes the end of the CDR3, since the read stops 3 residues before it. The chain employs TRBV6-2 or TRBV6-3 and TRBJ2-7; TRBD2 matches 8 bases. The germline CDR1 and CDR2 sequences are MNHEY and SVGEGT. This CDR3 spans 15 amino acids. V shed 0 bases, J shed 4 bases, and the junction held 5 bases outside the gene matches. CDR3: CASSYSSGGTYEQYF. Incomplete CDR3 DNA: TGTGCCAGCAGTTACTCGAGCGGGGGCACGTACGAG.

This clone came up many times. The part of the CDR3 DNA that was read is TGTGCCAGCAGCCCAAGGACAGGGGTACTCCACCAAGAGACC. This sequence encodes CASSPRTGVLHQET. The complete CDR3 sequence is CASSPRTGVLHQETQYF. The chain combines TRBV14 with TRBJ2-5, with 9 bases identical to TRBD1. From the germline J gene comes the end of the CDR3, since the read stops 3 residues before it. Germline V CDR1 and CDR2: SGHDN, FVKESK. The junction had 9 bases not matched to a gene; V was cut back by 4 bases and J by 0 bases. CDR3 size: 17 residues.

In its sample, this clone was seen many times. The CDR3 end is not reached by the read, which stops 3 residues before it; the germline J gene fills it in. The V and J genes are TRBV4-2 and TRBJ2-2, with 9 bases matching TRBD2. The CDR3 loop spans 18 amino acids. From germline, CDR1 is LGHNA and CDR2 YNFKEQ. The ends lost 0 bases at V and 0 bases at J; junction bases unmatched: 5. The sequenced part of the CDR3 DNA is TGTGCCAGCAGCCAAGATGCGAGCGGGGGGCCGAACACCGGGGAG. Its protein product is CASSQDASGGPNTGE. The entire CDR3 reads CASSQDASGGPNTGELFF.

In regard to this clone: The sequence runs out 3 residues before the end of the CDR3; the remainder is reconstructed from the germline J gene. This chain connects TRBV30 to TRBJ1-5; D possibly corresponds to TRBD1 (6 bases). This CDR3 is built from 15 residues. Germline values: CDR1 GTSNPN, CDR2 SVGIG (reference sequence). The CDR3 here is CAWTPGASGGAPQHF. The covered CDR3 bases are TGTGCCTGGACCCCGGGAGCTAGCGGGGGGGCACCC.

This clone was seen ten or more times. Coverage ceases 3 residues before the CDR3 finishes, and the germline J gene fills in the end. This sequence joins TRBV6-1 and TRBJ2-5, with D tentatively TRBD1 (7 bases). The germline V gene encodes CDR1 MNHNS and CDR2 SASEGT. The CDR3 extends over 15 amino acids. Trimming left V 1 base short and J 4 bases short, with 13 bases between. The CDR3 spells CASSEGGGTAETQYF. CDR3 DNA, as far as it was read: TGTGCCAGCAGTGAAGGCGGAGGGACAGCAGAGACC.

This clone occurred many times. The missing CDR3 end, 3 residues past where the read stops, is filled in from the germline J gene. The chain couples TRBV7-2 to TRBJ1-2, with TRBD1 as a possible D gene (5 bases). CDR1 and CDR2 (germline): SGHTA, FQGNSA. There are 13 residues in the CDR3. CDR3 residues: CASSLARAEGYTF. The DNA read from the CDR3 is TGTGCCAGCAGCTTAGCCAGGGCGGAGGGC.

This clone was seen many times. The sequenced fragment ends 3 residues before the CDR3 boundary, so the rest is inferred from the germline J gene. The chain carries TRBV6-2 or TRBV6-3 and TRBJ2-1, with 9 bases matching TRBD2. Germline V gives CDR1 MNHEY, CDR2 SVGEGT. The CDR3 is made up of 16 amino acids. Trimming cost V 7 bases and J 4 bases; bases outside gene matches: 11. CDR3: CASNPGASGAYNEQFF. Incomplete CDR3 DNA: TGTGCCAGCAACCCGGGGGCTAGCGGGGCGTACAATGAG.

This clone was recorded many times. The read falls 3 residues short of the CDR3 end, and the missing part is taken from the germline J gene. The chain combines TRBV5-6 with TRBJ2-1; D gene ambiguous. The CDR3 contains 12 residues. The germline V and J ends were trimmed by 2 bases and 6 bases, with 6 bases remaining between them. Looked up from germline, CDR1 is SGHDT and CDR2 is YYEEEE. Incomplete CDR3 DNA: TGTGCCAGCAGCTTAAAAGGCAATGAG. This gives the protein CASSLKGNE. The entire CDR3 reads CASSLKGNEQFF.

Comments on this clone: The sequenced fragment ends 3 residues before the CDR3 boundary, so the rest is inferred from the germline J gene. The chain is built from TRBV18 and TRBJ1-1; D is undetermined. CDR1 KGHSH and CDR2 LQKENI come from the germline V gene. This CDR3 region has 17 residues. The V gene lost 3 bases and the J gene lost 0 bases, with 17 bases spanning the gap. The part of the CDR3 DNA that was read is TGTGCCAGCTCACCTATCTTTGCGGGAGCCATGAACACTGAA. It specifies CASSPIFAGAMNTE. The full-length CDR3 reads as CASSPIFAGAMNTEAFF.

This clone has a count of ten or more. The missing CDR3 end, 3 residues past where the read stops, is filled in from the germline J gene. The chain combines TRBV18 with TRBJ2-7; no clear D gene. Germline CDR1 and CDR2: KGHSH and LQKENI. This CDR3 is 17 amino acids long. V lost 3 bases, J lost 0 bases, and 18 bases lay in between. The CDR3 is CASSPDTRLTRSYEQYF. The sequenced CDR3 bases are TGTGCCAGCTCACCCGACACCCGGCTTACTCGCTCCTACGAG. The variable domain in full, with the rest retrieved from reference TRBV18 and TRBJ2-7, is NAGVMQNPRHLVRRRGQEARLRCSPMKGHSHVYWYRQLPEEGLKFMVYLQKENIIDESGMPKERFSAEFPKEGPSILRIQQVVRGDSAAYFCASSPDTRLTRSYEQYFGPGTRLTVT.

This clone was recorded many times. The CDR3 is cut off 3 residues early in the read; its end comes from the germline J gene. The chain uses TRBV7-2 and TRBJ2-1, with 7 bases identical to TRBD1. The CDR3 length is 15 residues. Germline V gene lookup returns CDR1 SGHTA and CDR2 FQGNSA. The trim removed 6 bases at V and 5 bases at J, leaving 10 bases unmatched. CDR3 residues: CASRWPGQNNNEQFF. Incomplete CDR3 DNA: TGTGCCAGCAGATGGCCGGGACAGAACAACAATGAG.